This T cell receptor (beta chain) was retrieved from a study of cytotoxic CD8 clonotypes in ibrutinib-treated CLL. In the study overall: Response sampling came at median approximately a year of treatment, ranging about 6 to 40 months. Broader study findings: Public clonotypes, rarely seen, contracted or held steady on treatment. Pretreatment clonality was elevated relative to age-matched healthy donors and paralleled circulating CD8+ T-cell counts.

The length of the CDR3 is 13 residues. CDR1 MNHEY and CDR2 SVGAGI come from the germline V gene. This clone was detected once. Its target is unknown. At one end the junction does not follow the germline gene, possibly because of a read error. Data came from immunoSEQ multiplex PCR; TCRdb stores just in-frame clones and leaves some out. The sample yields around 150,000 clones, 80% seen once. This chain joins TRBV6-5 and TRBJ1-2; possibly TRBD1 for D (5 bases). The sample consisted of PBMCs, taken after 36 months of ibrutinib treatment. This sequence was found in a human donor with chronic lymphocytic leukemia. CDR3: CAIRDLGISGYTF. CDR3 nucleotide sequence: TGCGCCATCCGGGACCTGGGAATTTCCGGCTACACCTTC.